These 4 T cell receptor beta chains came from one sample sequenced in a study of blood T cell repertoires in COVID-19. Clones were read by immunoSEQ multiplex PCR, and TCRdb kept only the in-frame ones, dropping some. The sample has approximately 190,000 clones, around 83% seen once. Sequenced: peripheral blood. These TCRs come from a middle-aged woman with acute or convalescent COVID-19.

The rearrangement uses TRBV30 and TRBJ2-1; maybe TRBD2 (5 bases). The CDR3 sequence is 20 residues long. V lost 3 bases and J lost 0, with 27 bases in between. Germline V gene data show CDR1 as GTSNPN and CDR2 as SVGIG (reference sequence). This chain's CDR3 is CAWSGYLPGSTRSSYNEQFF. Written as DNA, the CDR3 is TGTGCCTGGAGCGGTTATCTACCGGGGTCGACCAGGAGCTCCTACAATGAGCAGTTCTTC. Based on the CDR3 plus reference TRBV30 and TRBJ2-1, the full variable domain is SQTIHQWPATLVQPVGSPLSLECTVEGTSNPNLYWYRQAAGRGLQLLFYSVGIGQISSEVPQNLSASRPQDRQFILSSKKLLLSDSGFYLCAWSGYLPGSTRSSYNEQFFGPGTRLTVL.

The chain recombines TRBV2 with TRBJ1-3; the D is unclear. Trimming pared 6 bases from V and 2 bases from J, leaving 8 bases between. CDR1 and CDR2 (germline): SNHLY, FYNNEI. This CDR3 contains 13 residues. CDR3 amino acids: CASSSTPGNTIYF. CDR3 nucleotides: TGTGCCAGCAGCAGTACGCCTGGAAACACCATATATTTT.

This rearrangement joins TRBV6-6 to TRBJ1-6, with D uncertain. V was cut by 2 bases and J by 9 bases, with 14 bases left in between. Looked up from germline, CDR1 is MNHNY and CDR2 is SVGAGI (reference sequence). The CDR3 is 15 residues long. The CDR3 DNA is TGTGCCAGCAGTTACCATCCGGGAGAACCTTCACCCCTCCACTTT. Translation: CASSYHPGEPSPLHF.

This clone came up once. The CDR3 sequence is CATSDLKGSYNEQFF. CDR3 nucleotides: TGTGCCACCAGTGATTTGAAGGGGTCCTACAATGAGCAGTTCTTC. The V and J genes are TRBV24-1 and TRBJ2-1, with D maybe TRBD1 (5 bases). The V gene lost 0 bases and the J gene lost 1 base, with 6 bases spanning the gap. The germline V gene has CDR1 KGHDR and CDR2 SFDVKD. The CDR3 runs to 15 residues.